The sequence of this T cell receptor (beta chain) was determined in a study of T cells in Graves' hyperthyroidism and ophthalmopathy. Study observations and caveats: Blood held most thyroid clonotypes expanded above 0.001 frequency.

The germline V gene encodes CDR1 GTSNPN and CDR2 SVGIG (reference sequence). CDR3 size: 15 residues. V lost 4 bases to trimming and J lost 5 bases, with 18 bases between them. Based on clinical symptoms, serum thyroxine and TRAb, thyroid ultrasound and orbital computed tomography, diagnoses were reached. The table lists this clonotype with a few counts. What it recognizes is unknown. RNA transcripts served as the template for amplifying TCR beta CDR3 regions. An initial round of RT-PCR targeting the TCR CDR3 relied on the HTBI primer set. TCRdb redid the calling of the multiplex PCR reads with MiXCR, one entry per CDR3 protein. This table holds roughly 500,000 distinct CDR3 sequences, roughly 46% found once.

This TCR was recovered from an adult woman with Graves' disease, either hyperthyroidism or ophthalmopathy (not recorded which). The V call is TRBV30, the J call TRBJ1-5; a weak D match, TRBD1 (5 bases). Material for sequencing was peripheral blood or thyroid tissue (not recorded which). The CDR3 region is CAWNSGTTNDQPQHF. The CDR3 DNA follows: TGTGCCTGGAACTCCGGGACCACGAACGATCAGCCCCAGCATTTT.